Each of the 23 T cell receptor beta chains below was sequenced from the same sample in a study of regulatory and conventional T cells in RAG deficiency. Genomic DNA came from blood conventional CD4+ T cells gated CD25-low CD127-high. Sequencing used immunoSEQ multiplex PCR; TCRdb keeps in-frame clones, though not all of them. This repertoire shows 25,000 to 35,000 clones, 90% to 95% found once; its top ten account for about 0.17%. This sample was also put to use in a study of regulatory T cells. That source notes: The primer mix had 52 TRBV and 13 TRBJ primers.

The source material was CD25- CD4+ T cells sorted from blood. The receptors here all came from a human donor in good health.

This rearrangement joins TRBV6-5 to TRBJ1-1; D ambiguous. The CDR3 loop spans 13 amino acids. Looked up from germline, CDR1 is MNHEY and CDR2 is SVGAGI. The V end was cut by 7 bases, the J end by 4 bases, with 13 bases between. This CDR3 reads CASTITGGTEAFF. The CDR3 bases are TGTGCCAGCACCATAACGGGTGGCACTGAAGCTTTCTTT.

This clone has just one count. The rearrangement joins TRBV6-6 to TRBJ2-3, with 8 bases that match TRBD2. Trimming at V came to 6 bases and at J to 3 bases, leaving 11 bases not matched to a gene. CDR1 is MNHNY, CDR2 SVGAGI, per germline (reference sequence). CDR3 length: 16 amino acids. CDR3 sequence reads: CASRHRGGMGTDTQYF. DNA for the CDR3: TGTGCCAGCAGACATCGGGGGGGCATGGGAACAGATACGCAGTATTTT.

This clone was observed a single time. CDR3 sequence reads: CASSIPPGGSSYNEQFF. The CDR3 DNA follows: TGCGCCAGCAGCATTCCTCCGGGGGGAAGCTCCTACAATGAGCAGTTCTTC. V is TRBV5-1 and J is TRBJ2-1; 7 positions agree with TRBD2. The CDR3 length is 17 residues. Trimming cost V 4 bases and J 0 bases; bases outside gene matches: 10. Germline V gene data show CDR1 as SGHRS and CDR2 as YFSETQ.

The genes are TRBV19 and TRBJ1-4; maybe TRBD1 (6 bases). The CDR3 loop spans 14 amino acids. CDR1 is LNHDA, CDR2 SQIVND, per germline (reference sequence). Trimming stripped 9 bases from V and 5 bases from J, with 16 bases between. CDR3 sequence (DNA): TGTGCCAGCGCGACAGGAAAAAAAAATGAAAAACTGTTTTTT. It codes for CASATGKKNEKLFF.

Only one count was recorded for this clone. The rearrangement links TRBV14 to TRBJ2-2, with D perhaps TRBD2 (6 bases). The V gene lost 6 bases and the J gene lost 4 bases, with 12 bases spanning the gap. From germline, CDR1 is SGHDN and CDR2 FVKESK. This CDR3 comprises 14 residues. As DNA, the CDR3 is TGTGCCAGCAGAGGGGACTCGACCACCGGGGAGCTGTTTTTT. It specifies CASRGDSTTGELFF. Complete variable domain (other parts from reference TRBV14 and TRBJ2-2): EAGVTQFPSHSVIEKGQTVTLRCDPISGHDNLYWYRRVMGKEIKFLLHFVKESKQDESGMPNNRFLAERTGGTYSTLKVQPAELEDSGVYFCASRGDSTTGELFFGEGSRLTVL.

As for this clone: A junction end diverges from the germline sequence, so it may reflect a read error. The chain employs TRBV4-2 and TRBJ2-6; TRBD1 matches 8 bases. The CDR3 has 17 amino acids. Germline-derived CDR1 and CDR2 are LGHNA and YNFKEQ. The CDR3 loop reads CASSPQGVDSGANILTF. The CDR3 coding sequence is TGTGCCAGCAGCCCACAGGGGGTTGACTCTGGGGCCAACATCCTGACTTTC.

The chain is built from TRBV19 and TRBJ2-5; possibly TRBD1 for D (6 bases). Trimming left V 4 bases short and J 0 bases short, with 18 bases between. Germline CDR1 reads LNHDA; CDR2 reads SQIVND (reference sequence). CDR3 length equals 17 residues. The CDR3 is CASSKGPDSPNQETQYF. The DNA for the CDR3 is TGTGCCAGTAGTAAGGGCCCGGACAGCCCTAACCAAGAGACCCAGTACTTC.

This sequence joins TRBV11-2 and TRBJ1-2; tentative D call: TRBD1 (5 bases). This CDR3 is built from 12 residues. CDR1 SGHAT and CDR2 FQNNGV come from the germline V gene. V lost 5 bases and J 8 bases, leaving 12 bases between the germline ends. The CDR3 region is CASSPQGFGYTF. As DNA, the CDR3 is TGTGCCAGCAGCCCTCAGGGCTTCGGCTACACCTTC.

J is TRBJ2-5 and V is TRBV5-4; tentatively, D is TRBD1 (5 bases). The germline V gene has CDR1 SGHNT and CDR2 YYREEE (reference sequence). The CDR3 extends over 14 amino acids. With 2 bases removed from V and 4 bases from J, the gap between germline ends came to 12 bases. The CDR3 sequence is CASSLRRQGETQYF. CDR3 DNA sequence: TGTGCCAGCAGCTTAAGAAGGCAGGGAGAGACCCAGTACTTC.

CDR3 sequence: CASSKTGEFRYGYTF. The CDR3, as DNA: TGTGCCAGTAGTAAAACAGGGGAGTTTCGGTATGGCTACACCTTC. The V call is TRBV19, the J call TRBJ1-2; 7 positions agree with TRBD1. V shed 4 bases and J 5 bases; nucleotides not matched to a gene: 10. The germline CDR1 and CDR2 sequences are LNHDA and SQIVND (reference sequence). The CDR3 length is 15 residues.

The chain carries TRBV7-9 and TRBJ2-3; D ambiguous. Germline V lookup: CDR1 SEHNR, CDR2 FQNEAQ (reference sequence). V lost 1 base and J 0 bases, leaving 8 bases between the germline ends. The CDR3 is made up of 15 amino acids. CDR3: CASSLEARSTDTQYF. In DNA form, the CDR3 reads TGTGCCAGCAGCTTAGAGGCGAGGAGCACAGATACGCAGTATTTT.

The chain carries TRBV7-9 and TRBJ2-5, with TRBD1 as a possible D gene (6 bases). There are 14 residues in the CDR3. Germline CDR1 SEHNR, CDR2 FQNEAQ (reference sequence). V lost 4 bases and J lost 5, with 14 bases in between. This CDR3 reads CASSSHRVTETQYF. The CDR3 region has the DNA TGTGCCAGCAGCTCTCACAGGGTAACGGAGACCCAGTACTTC.

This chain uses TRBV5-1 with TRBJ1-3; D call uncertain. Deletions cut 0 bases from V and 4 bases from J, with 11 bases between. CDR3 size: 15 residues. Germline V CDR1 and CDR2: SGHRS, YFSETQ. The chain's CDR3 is CASSLEPEEGNTIYF. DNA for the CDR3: TGCGCCAGCAGCTTGGAGCCGGAGGAGGGAAACACCATATATTTT.

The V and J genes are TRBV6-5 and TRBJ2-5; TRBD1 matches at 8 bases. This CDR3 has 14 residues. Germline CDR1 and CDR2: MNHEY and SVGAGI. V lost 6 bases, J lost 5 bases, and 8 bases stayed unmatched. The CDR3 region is CASRSQGAQETQYF. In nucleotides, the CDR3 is TGTGCCAGCAGAAGCCAGGGGGCCCAGGAGACCCAGTACTTC.

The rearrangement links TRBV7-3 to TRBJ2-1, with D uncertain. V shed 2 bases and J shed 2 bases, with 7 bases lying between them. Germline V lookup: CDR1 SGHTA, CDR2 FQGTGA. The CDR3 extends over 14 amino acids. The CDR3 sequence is CASSLEAAYNEQFF. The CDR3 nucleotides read TGTGCCAGCAGCTTAGAGGCAGCCTACAATGAGCAGTTCTTC.

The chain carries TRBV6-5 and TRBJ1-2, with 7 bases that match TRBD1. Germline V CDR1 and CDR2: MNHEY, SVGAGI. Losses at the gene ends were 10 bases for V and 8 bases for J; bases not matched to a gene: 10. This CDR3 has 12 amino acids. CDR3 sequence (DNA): TGTGCCACCTCAGGGGGAGAGGGGGGCTACACCTTC. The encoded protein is CATSGGEGGYTF.

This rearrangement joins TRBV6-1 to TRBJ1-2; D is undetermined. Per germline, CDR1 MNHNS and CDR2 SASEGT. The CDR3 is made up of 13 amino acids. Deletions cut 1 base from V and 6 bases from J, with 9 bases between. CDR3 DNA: TGTGCCAGCAGTGAAGGTCTCGCGGATGGCTACACCTTC. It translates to CASSEGLADGYTF.

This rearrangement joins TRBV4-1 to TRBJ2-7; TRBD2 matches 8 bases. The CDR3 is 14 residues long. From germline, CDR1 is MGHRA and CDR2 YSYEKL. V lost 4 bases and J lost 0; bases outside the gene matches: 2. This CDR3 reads CASSPSGPSYEQYF. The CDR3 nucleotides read TGCGCCAGCAGCCCTAGCGGGCCCTCCTACGAGCAGTACTTC.

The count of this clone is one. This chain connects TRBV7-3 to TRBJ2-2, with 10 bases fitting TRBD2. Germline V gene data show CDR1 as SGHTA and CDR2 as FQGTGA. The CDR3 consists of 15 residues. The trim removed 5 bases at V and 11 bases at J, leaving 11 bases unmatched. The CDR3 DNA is TGTGCCAGCAGCCCGGACGTAGCGGGGGGTCTCGAGCTGTTTTTT. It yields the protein CASSPDVAGGLELFF. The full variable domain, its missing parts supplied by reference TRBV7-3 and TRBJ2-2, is GAGVSQTPSNKVTEKGKYVELRCDPISGHTALYWYRQSLGQGPEFLIYFQGTGAADDSGLPNDRFFAVRPEGSVSTLKIQRTERGDSAVYLCASSPDVAGGLELFFGEGSRLTVL.

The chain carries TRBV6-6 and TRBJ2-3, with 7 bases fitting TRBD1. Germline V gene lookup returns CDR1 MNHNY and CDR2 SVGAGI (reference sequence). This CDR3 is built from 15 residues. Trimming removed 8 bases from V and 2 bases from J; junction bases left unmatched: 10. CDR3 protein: CASVPPGQITDTQYF. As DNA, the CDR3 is TGTGCCAGCGTCCCACCGGGACAGATCACAGATACGCAGTATTTT.

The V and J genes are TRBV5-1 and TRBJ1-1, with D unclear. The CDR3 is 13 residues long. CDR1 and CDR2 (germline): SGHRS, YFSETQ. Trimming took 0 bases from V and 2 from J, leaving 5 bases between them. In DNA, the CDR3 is TGCGCCAGCAGCTTGGGCGTTAACACTGAAGCTTTCTTT. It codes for CASSLGVNTEAFF.

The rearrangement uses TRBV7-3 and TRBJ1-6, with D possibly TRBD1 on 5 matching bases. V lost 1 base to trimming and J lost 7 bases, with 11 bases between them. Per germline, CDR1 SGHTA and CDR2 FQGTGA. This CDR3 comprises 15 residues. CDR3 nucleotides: TGTGCCAGCAGCTTAAATCAGGGTGGAAATTCACCCCTCCACTTT. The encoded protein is CASSLNQGGNSPLHF.

The CDR3 coding sequence is TGTGCCAGCAGTTGGAGCTCCTACGAGCAGTACTTC. It is translated as CASSWSSYEQYF. V usage is TRBV7-9 and J usage is TRBJ2-7; no clear D gene. This CDR3 comprises 12 residues. The germline gives CDR1 SEHNR, CDR2 FQNEAQ (reference sequence). Trimming left V 6 bases short and J 0 bases short, with 6 bases between.